The next 9 T cell receptor beta chains were all read from a single sample in a study of blood T cell repertoires in COVID-19. The protocol was immunoSEQ multiplex PCR, while the TCRdb copy is restricted to in-frame clones and leaves out a portion. The table shows 65,000 to 80,000 clones, with roughly 87% occurring only once. The sample was peripheral blood. The receptors shown here come from a man aged 45-65 years with acute or convalescent COVID-19.

This clone has more than one count but fewer than ten. The chain joins TRBV10-3 to TRBJ1-1, with 9 nucleotides matching TRBD1. The CDR3 runs to 13 residues. Trimming cost V 7 bases and J 4 bases; bases outside gene matches: 4. In germline, CDR1 is ENHRY, CDR2 SYGVKD. The CDR3 DNA is TGTGCCATCAAGGGGACAGGGACCACTGAAGCTTTCTTT. Amino acids: CAIKGTGTTEAFF.

This clone turned up a few times. V gene TRBV5-5 combines with J gene TRBJ1-5; 9 bases agree with TRBD1. The V gene end was trimmed by 4 bases and the J gene end by 2 bases; junction bases not matched to a gene: 4. Germline V gene data show CDR1 as SGHKS and CDR2 as YYEKEE (reference sequence). This CDR3 is 15 amino acids long. CDR3 nucleotide sequence: TGTGCCAGCAGCCCGGACAGGGGACGCAATCAGCCCCAGCATTTT. This sequence encodes CASSPDRGRNQPQHF.

The chain combines TRBV18 with TRBJ1-6, with D possibly being TRBD1 (6 bases). V lost 6 bases and J lost 7, with 16 bases in between. This CDR3 has 15 residues. The germline V gene encodes CDR1 KGHSH and CDR2 LQKENI. The CDR3 reads CASSQRDIANSPLHF. CDR3 nucleotides: TGTGCCAGCTCTCAACGGGACATAGCGAATTCACCCCTCCACTTT.

This sequence joins TRBV6-5 and TRBJ2-7, with D possibly TRBD1 on 7 matching bases. This CDR3 has 14 amino acids. Germline V gives CDR1 MNHEY, CDR2 SVGAGI. V gave up 3 bases and J gave up 3 bases, with 12 bases separating them. CDR3 protein: CASSYGQGGYEQYF. CDR3 in DNA: TGTGCCAGCAGTTATGGGCAGGGGGGCTACGAGCAGTACTTC.

The sample holds one count of this clone. The rearrangement joins TRBV5-4 to TRBJ2-3; D not certain. The V gene's germline CDR1 is SGHNT and CDR2 YYREEE (reference sequence). This CDR3 is built from 14 residues. V was cut by 4 bases and J by 2 bases, with 11 bases left in between. The DNA for the CDR3 is TGTGCCAGCAGCCTGGACCAGTCCACAGATACGCAGTATTTT. Its translation: CASSLDQSTDTQYF.

This clone was seen only once. This chain uses TRBV5-6 with TRBJ2-2; D unclear. V dropped 0 bases and J dropped 4 bases, with 16 bases sitting between them. The CDR3 sequence is 17 residues long. Germline V gene data show CDR1 as SGHDT and CDR2 as YYEEEE. This chain's CDR3 is CASSLVTEFSATGELFF. The CDR3 DNA reads as TGTGCCAGCAGCTTGGTCACGGAGTTTTCGGCCACCGGGGAGCTGTTTTTT.

The chain recombines TRBV7-9 with TRBJ1-1; D is possibly TRBD1 (5 bases). The CDR3 totals 13 residues. V was shortened by 5 bases and J by 1 base, with 8 bases between the two germline ends. CDR1 and CDR2 from the germline V gene are SEHNR and FQNEAQ (reference sequence). The CDR3 region is CASSPRENTEAFF. CDR3 nucleotide sequence: TGTGCCAGCAGCCCCAGGGAGAACACTGAAGCTTTCTTT.

The chain combines TRBV9 with TRBJ1-3; D gene uncertain. This CDR3 is 14 amino acids long. Per germline, CDR1 SGDLS and CDR2 YYNGEE. Trimming shortened V by 3 bases and J by 0 bases, and 7 bases separated the two germline ends. The CDR3 bases are TGTGCCAGCAGCGCAATAGACTCTGGAAACACCATATATTTT. As protein: CASSAIDSGNTIYF.

The rearrangement uses TRBV6-6 and TRBJ1-3, with a weak D call TRBD1 (6 bases). CDR1 is MNHNY and CDR2 is SVGAGI in the germline V gene (reference sequence). The CDR3 contains 15 residues. V was pared by 0 bases and J by 8 bases, with 14 bases between. In DNA form, the CDR3 reads TGTGCCAGCAGTTACTCGAGATCCGAGGGGGACACCATATATTTT. Protein sequence: CASSYSRSEGDTIYF.